Following are 28 T cell receptor beta chains from one sample sequenced in a study of CD8+ T cells in alopecia areata. The treatment here: oral pan-JAK inhibitor, 5-10 mg twice daily. Following RNA extraction, reverse transcription yielded cDNA that acted as the sequencing template. The repertoire was sequenced with immunoSEQ multiplex PCR; TCRdb's copy has only in-frame clones and lacks some. The repertoire includes hundreds of thousands of clones, roughly 60% of them detected once, and approximately 1.7% sits in the top ten. The material was CD4+ T cells sorted from blood, obtained at week 24, from a patient treated with tofacitinib. The receptors were sampled from a human donor with alopecia areata.

This clone was found once. The chain links TRBV4-1 to TRBJ2-3, with a tentative D call TRBD1 (6 bases). Germline loops: CDR1 MGHRA, CDR2 YSYEKL. The CDR3 totals 16 residues. Trimming left V 3 bases short and J 0 bases short, with 13 bases between. The CDR3 spells CASSQDTDRSTDTQYF. DNA for the CDR3: TGCGCCAGCAGCCAGGACACGGACAGAAGCACAGATACGCAGTATTTT.

This chain uses TRBV7-2 with TRBJ2-1, with TRBD2 matching 11 bases. The V gene end was trimmed by 5 bases and the J gene end by 4 bases; junction bases not matched to a gene: 7. This CDR3 region has 16 residues. CDR1 and CDR2 from the germline V gene are SGHTA and FQGNSA. This CDR3 is CASSLSGGAAYNEQFF. DNA of the CDR3: TGTGCCAGCAGCCTTAGCGGGGGGGCGGCTTACAATGAGCAGTTCTTC.

The rearrangement joins TRBV2 to TRBJ1-2, with no clear D. The germline V gene encodes CDR1 SNHLY and CDR2 FYNNEI. The CDR3 extends over 11 amino acids. V was clipped by 7 bases and J by 1 base, with 4 bases between them. This chain's CDR3 is CASNLNYGYTF. DNA for the CDR3: TGTGCCAGCAACCTTAACTATGGCTACACCTTC.

This clone has a single count. This sequence joins TRBV2 and TRBJ1-1; 8 bases agree with TRBD1. After removal of 6 bases from V and 7 bases from J, the junction contained 1 base not matched to a gene. This CDR3 comprises 11 residues. Looked up from germline, CDR1 is SNHLY and CDR2 is FYNNEI. The CDR3 loop is CASRGTGEAFF. CDR3 nucleotides: TGTGCCAGCAGGGGGACAGGTGAAGCTTTCTTT.

The chain has TRBV30 and TRBJ2-1, with D perhaps given as TRBD1 or TRBD2 (5 bases each). V lost 5 bases, J lost 0 bases, and 14 bases lay in between. Germline loops: CDR1 GTSNPN, CDR2 SVGIG (reference sequence). This CDR3 region has 15 residues. CDR3 in amino acids: CAWDGERGSYNEQFF. CDR3 sequence (DNA): TGTGCCTGGGACGGGGAGAGGGGCTCCTACAATGAGCAGTTCTTC.

The chain is built from TRBV30 and TRBJ2-1; tentative D call: TRBD1 (6 bases). The CDR3 covers 13 residues. Germline V gene lookup returns CDR1 GTSNPN and CDR2 SVGIG (reference sequence). Trimming took 3 bases from V and 5 from J, leaving 11 bases between them. The DNA for the CDR3 is TGTGCCTGGAGGGCCCAGGGGAACAATGAGCAGTTCTTC. As protein: CAWRAQGNNEQFF.

V usage is TRBV4-1 and J usage is TRBJ2-7; D gene uncertain. V dropped 0 bases and J dropped 6 bases, with 15 bases sitting between them. The CDR3 spans 15 residues. CDR1 is MGHRA, CDR2 YSYEKL, per germline. Here the CDR3 reads CASSQEWGPWGEQYF. Written as DNA, the CDR3 is TGCGCCAGCAGCCAAGAATGGGGTCCTTGGGGCGAGCAGTACTTC.

A few counts support this clone. The chain links TRBV20-1 to TRBJ1-2, with D unresolved. This CDR3 spans 9 amino acids. Between the trimmed V and J ends, which lost 6 bases and 8 bases, there was a span of 7 bases. Germline values: CDR1 DFQATT, CDR2 SNEGSKA (reference sequence). CDR3 sequence (DNA): TGCAGTGCGGAGGACGGCTACACCTTC. Translation gives CSAEDGYTF.

CDR3 loop: CASTQGGSNQPQHF. CDR3 nucleotide sequence: TGTGCCAGCACCCAGGGGGGAAGCAATCAGCCCCAGCATTTT. This chain links TRBV2 with TRBJ1-5; TRBD1 agrees at 7 bases. J lost 1 base, V lost 7 bases, and 4 bases had no gene match. Germline CDR1 is SNHLY and CDR2 is FYNNEI. The CDR3 covers 14 residues.

V gene TRBV25-1 combines with J gene TRBJ1-2, with D possibly matching TRBD1 (6 bases). CDR1 MGHDK and CDR2 SYGVNS come from the germline V gene. This CDR3 is built from 15 residues. Trimming took off 5 bases at V and 3 bases at J, with 16 bases between the two ends. CDR3 region: CASSPTGLLDYGYTF. The CDR3 coding sequence is TGTGCCAGCAGTCCCACAGGGTTGCTGGACTATGGCTACACCTTC.

The chain carries TRBV30 and TRBJ2-7; no firm D call. CDR1 and CDR2 from the germline V gene are GTSNPN and SVGIG (reference sequence). Trimming took 4 bases from V and 1 from J, leaving 8 bases between them. This CDR3 region has 12 residues. CDR3 sequence reads: CAWNRWSYEQYF. In nucleotides, the CDR3 is TGTGCCTGGAACCGGTGGTCCTACGAGCAGTACTTC.

This chain links TRBV7-8 with TRBJ2-7; D is possibly TRBD1 (6 bases). V lost 3 bases and J 4 bases, leaving 10 bases between the germline ends. Germline V gene data show CDR1 as SGHVS and CDR2 as FQNEAQ. This CDR3 has 13 residues. This chain's CDR3 is CASSFTGSYEQYF. In DNA, the CDR3 is TGTGCCAGCAGCTTCACAGGGAGTTACGAGCAGTACTTC.

This sequence joins TRBV7-2 and TRBJ2-5; D is ambiguous. Trimming shortened V by 2 bases and J by 1 base, and 8 bases separated the two germline ends. The length of the CDR3 is 14 residues. Germline CDR1 and CDR2: SGHTA and FQGNSA. CDR3 sequence reads: CASSLNPAQETQYF. Written as DNA, the CDR3 is TGTGCCAGCAGCTTAAACCCAGCCCAAGAGACCCAGTACTTC.

Only a few counts were recorded for this clone. This chain joins TRBV7-2 and TRBJ2-5, with D uncertain. This CDR3 comprises 13 residues. The germline V gene has CDR1 SGHTA and CDR2 FQGNSA. V was pared by 5 bases and J by 3 bases, with 10 bases between. The DNA for the CDR3 is TGTGCCAGCAGCCCCCGGGCCAAAGAGACCCAGTACTTC. Residues: CASSPRAKETQYF.

This chain uses TRBV5-1 with TRBJ1-2; D gene unclear. Between the trimmed V and J ends, which lost 4 bases and 8 bases, there was a span of 15 bases. There are 13 residues in the CDR3. In germline, CDR1 is SGHRS, CDR2 YFSETQ. The CDR3 sequence: CASSQQSSGGYTF. The CDR3 nucleotides are TGCGCCAGCAGCCAACAATCGTCCGGGGGCTACACCTTC.

The chain links TRBV6-1 to TRBJ2-5, with 7 bases lining up with TRBD2. Trimming cost V 6 bases and J 7 bases; bases outside gene matches: 5. Germline loops: CDR1 MNHNS, CDR2 SASEGT. CDR3 length: 12 residues. The DNA for the CDR3 is TGTGCCAGCAGCAGAGGGGAGGGGACCCAGTACTTC. It encodes CASSRGEGTQYF.

This clone has a handful of counts. This chain uses TRBV6-5 with TRBJ2-5; TRBD1 matches 7 bases. The ends lost 2 bases at V and 1 base at J; junction bases unmatched: 7. From germline, CDR1 is MNHEY and CDR2 SVGAGI. The CDR3 covers 16 residues. CDR3 coding DNA: TGTGCCAGCAGTTACCGCCTTAGACAGGGCCAAGAGACCCAGTACTTC. Translation: CASSYRLRQGQETQYF.

The V gene is TRBV30, the J gene TRBJ2-2; TRBD1 matches at 9 bases. This CDR3 spans 13 amino acids. CDR1 and CDR2 from the germline V gene are GTSNPN and SVGIG (reference sequence). V lost 3 bases, J lost 7 bases, and 3 bases stayed unmatched. The CDR3 sequence is CAWSLTGGGELFF. Written as DNA, the CDR3 is TGTGCCTGGAGCCTGACAGGGGGCGGGGAGCTGTTTTTT.

This clone was recorded a few times. V and J are TRBV14 and TRBJ2-3; no firm D call. Germline loops: CDR1 SGHDN, CDR2 FVKESK. The CDR3 spans 11 residues. Trimming left V 3 bases short and J 8 bases short, with 6 bases between. As DNA, the CDR3 is TGTGCCAGCAGCCACTCCCGTACGCAGTATTTT. This sequence encodes CASSHSRTQYF.

V usage is TRBV2 and J usage is TRBJ1-2; TRBD1 aligns across 10 bases. The germline CDR1 and CDR2 sequences are SNHLY and FYNNEI. Trimming took 6 bases from V and 7 from J; bases not matched to a gene: 14. The CDR3 extends over 16 amino acids. The CDR3: CASRIEGQGNSAGYTF. The CDR3 nucleotides are TGTGCCAGCAGGATAGAGGGACAGGGGAATAGCGCTGGCTACACCTTC. Drawing the rest from reference TRBV2 and TRBJ1-2, the complete variable domain is EPEVTQTPSHQVTQMGQEVILRCVPISNHLYFYWYRQILGQKVEFLVSFYNNEISEKSEIFDDQFSVERPDGSNFTLKIRSTKLEDSAMYFCASRIEGQGNSAGYTFGSGTRLTVV.

The chain employs TRBV6-1 and TRBJ2-7; a weak D match, TRBD2 (6 bases). CDR1 and CDR2 from the germline V gene are MNHNS and SASEGT. CDR3 length: 12 amino acids. Trimming stripped 3 bases from V and 3 bases from J, with 6 bases between. The CDR3 is CASSERGYEQYF. CDR3 sequence (DNA): TGTGCCAGCAGTGAGCGGGGCTACGAGCAGTACTTC.

This sequence joins TRBV28 and TRBJ1-5; D not resolved. The V end lost 6 bases, the J end lost 1 base, and 13 bases lay between the germline ends. This CDR3 is built from 15 residues. Germline loops: CDR1 MDHEN, CDR2 SYDVKM. The CDR3 sequence is CASSRLWMSNQPQHF. The CDR3 DNA reads as TGTGCCAGCAGCAGGCTTTGGATGAGCAATCAGCCCCAGCATTTT.

The V and J genes are TRBV10-3 and TRBJ2-7, with no clear D. The CDR3 totals 13 residues. The V gene's germline CDR1 is ENHRY and CDR2 SYGVKD. V was pared by 3 bases and J by 5 bases, with 11 bases between. CDR3 DNA: TGTGCCATCAGTGAAAAGGCCGAGGACGAGCAGTACTTC. This gives the protein CAISEKAEDEQYF.

V is TRBV5-1 and J is TRBJ2-3; D tentatively fits TRBD1 or TRBD2 (6 bases each). The CDR3 consists of 15 residues. V was cut by 1 base and J by 7 bases, with 16 bases left in between. Germline V gene sequence: CDR1 SGHRS, CDR2 YFSETQ. The CDR3 spells CASSLMDSGGNTQYF. CDR3 DNA: TGCGCCAGCAGCTTGATGGACAGTGGCGGGAATACGCAGTATTTT.

On this clone itself: The same CDR3 also results from other DNA sequences found in this sample. This sequence joins TRBV5-1 and TRBJ1-1; tentatively, D is TRBD1 (5 bases). In germline, CDR1 is SGHRS, CDR2 YFSETQ. Trimming removed 0 bases from V and 5 bases from J, with 11 bases in between. This CDR3 is 14 amino acids long. CDR3 sequence: CASSLDTGGTEAFF. The CDR3 region has the DNA TGCGCCAGCAGCTTGGACACTGGGGGGACTGAAGCTTTCTTT.

The rearrangement links TRBV29-1 to TRBJ2-5; 8 positions agree with TRBD2. CDR1 SQVTM and CDR2 ANQGSEA come from the germline V gene. V lost 3 bases, J lost 5 bases, and 8 bases stayed unmatched. This CDR3 region has 14 residues. The CDR3 DNA reads TGCAGCGTTGACTTTAGCGGGGCGAGGGAGACCCAGTACTTC. Translation gives CSVDFSGARETQYF.

The chain joins TRBV7-8 to TRBJ2-2; 10 bases are a match to TRBD2. The CDR3 spans 17 residues. Germline CDR1 is SGHVS and CDR2 is FQNEAQ. J lost 3 bases, V lost 1 base, and 5 bases had no gene match. The CDR3 here is CASSLGLAGEHTGELFF. CDR3 DNA: TGTGCCAGCAGCTTAGGGCTAGCGGGGGAACACACCGGGGAGCTGTTTTTT.

This chain connects TRBV27 to TRBJ1-5; the match to TRBD1 covers 7 bases. The germline V gene encodes CDR1 MNHEY and CDR2 SMNVEV (reference sequence). The CDR3 extends over 15 amino acids. Trimming removed 6 bases from V and 2 bases from J; junction bases left unmatched: 7. The CDR3 spells CASRPTGAGNQPQHF. CDR3 sequence (DNA): TGTGCCAGCAGACCCACAGGGGCCGGCAATCAGCCCCAGCATTTT.